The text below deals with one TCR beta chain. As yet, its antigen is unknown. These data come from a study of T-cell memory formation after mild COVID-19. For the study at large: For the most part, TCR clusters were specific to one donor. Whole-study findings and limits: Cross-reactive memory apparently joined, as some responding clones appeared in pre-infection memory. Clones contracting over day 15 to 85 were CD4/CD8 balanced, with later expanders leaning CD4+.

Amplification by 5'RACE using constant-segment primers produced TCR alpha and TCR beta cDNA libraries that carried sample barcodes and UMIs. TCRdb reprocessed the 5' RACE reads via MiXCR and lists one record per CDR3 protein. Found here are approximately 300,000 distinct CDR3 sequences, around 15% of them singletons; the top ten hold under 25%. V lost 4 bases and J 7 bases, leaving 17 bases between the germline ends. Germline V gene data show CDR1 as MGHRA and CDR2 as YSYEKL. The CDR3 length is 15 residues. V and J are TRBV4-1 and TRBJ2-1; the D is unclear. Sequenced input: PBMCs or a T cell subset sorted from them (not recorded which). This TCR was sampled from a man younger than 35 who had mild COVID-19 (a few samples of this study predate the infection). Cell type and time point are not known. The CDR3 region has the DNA TGCGCCAGCAGCCTAGGCAGCGCGGCCCCGAATGAGCAGTTCTTC. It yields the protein CASSLGSAAPNEQFF.